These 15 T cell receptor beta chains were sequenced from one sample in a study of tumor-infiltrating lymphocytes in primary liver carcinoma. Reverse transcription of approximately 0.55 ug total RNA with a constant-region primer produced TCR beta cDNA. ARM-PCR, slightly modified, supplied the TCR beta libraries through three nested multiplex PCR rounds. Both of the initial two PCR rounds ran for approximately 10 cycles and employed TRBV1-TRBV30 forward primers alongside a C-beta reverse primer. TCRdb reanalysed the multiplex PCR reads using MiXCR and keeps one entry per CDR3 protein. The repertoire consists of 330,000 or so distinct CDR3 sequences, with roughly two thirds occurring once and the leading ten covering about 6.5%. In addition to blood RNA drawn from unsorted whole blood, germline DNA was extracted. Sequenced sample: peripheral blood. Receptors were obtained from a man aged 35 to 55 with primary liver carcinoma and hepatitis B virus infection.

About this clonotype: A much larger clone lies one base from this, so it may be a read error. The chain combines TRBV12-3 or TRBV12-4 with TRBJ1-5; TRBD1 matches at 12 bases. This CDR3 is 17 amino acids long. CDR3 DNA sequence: TGTGCCAACAGTGTCTCCGGGACAGGGGGCTTTCGTCAGCCCCAGCATTTT. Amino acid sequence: CANSVSGTGGFRQPQHF.

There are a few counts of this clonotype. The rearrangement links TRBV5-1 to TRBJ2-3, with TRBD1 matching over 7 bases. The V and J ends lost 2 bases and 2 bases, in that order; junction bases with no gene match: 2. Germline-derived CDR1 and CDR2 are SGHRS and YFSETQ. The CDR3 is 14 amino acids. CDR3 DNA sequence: TGCGCCAGCAGCTTACAGGGGATCACAGATACGCAGTATTTT. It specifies CASSLQGITDTQYF.

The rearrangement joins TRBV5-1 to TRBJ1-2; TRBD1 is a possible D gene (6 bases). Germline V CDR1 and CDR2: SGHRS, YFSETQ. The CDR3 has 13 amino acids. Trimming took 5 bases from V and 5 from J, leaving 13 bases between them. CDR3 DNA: TGCGCCAGCAGTAACAGGGAAGAATATGGCTACACCTTC. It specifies CASSNREEYGYTF.

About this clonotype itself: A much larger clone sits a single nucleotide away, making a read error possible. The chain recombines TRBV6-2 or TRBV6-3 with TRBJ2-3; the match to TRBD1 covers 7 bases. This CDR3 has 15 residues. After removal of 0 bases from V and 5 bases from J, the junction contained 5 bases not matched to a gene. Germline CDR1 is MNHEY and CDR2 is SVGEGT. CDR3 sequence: CASSYSGGPVDTQYF. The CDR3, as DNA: TGTGCCAGCAGTTACTCAGGGGGCCCGGTAGATACGCAGTATTTT.

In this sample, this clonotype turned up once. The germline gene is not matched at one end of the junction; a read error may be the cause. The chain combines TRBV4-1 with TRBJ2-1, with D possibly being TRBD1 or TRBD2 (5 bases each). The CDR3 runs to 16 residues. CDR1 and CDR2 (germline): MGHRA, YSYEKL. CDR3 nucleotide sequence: TGCGCCAGCAACCAACCTACAGCAGGGAGCCCCTCGGGCATGTTCTTC. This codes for CASNQPTAGSPSGMFF.

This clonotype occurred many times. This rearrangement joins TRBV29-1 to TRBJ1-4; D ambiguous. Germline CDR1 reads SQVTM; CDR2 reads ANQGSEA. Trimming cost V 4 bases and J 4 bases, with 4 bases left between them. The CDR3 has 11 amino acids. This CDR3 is CSVGVNEKLFF. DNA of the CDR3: TGCAGCGTTGGAGTTAATGAAAAACTGTTTTTT. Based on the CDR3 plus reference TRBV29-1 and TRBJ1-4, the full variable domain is SAVISQKPSRDICQRGTSLTIQCQVDSQVTMMFWYRQQPGQSLTLIATANQGSEATYESGFVIDKFPISRPNLTFSTLTVSNMSPEDSSIYLCSVGVNEKLFFGSGTQLSVL.

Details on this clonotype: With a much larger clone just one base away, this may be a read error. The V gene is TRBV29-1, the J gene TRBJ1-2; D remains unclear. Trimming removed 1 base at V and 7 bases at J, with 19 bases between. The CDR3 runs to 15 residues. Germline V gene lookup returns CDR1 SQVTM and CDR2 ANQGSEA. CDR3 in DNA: TGCAGCGTTGAAGTAGGCCCACGGGTAGGGTGTGGCTACACCTTC. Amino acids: CSVEVGPRVGCGYTF.

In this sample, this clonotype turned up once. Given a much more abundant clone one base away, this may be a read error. CDR3 loop: CATSQPPQQGYTF. Here the CDR3 DNA reads TGTGCCACCAGCCAACCGCCTCAACAGGGCTACACCTTC. V is TRBV4-2 and J is TRBJ1-2; D is unresolved. The CDR3 loop spans 13 amino acids. Per germline, CDR1 LGHNA and CDR2 YNFKEQ.

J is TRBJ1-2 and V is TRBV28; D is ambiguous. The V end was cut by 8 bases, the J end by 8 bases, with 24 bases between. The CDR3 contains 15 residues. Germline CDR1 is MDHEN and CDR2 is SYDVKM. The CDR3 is CASGPPNFGLGGYTF. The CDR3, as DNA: TGTGCCAGCGGTCCCCCGAACTTCGGACTGGGAGGCTACACCTTC.

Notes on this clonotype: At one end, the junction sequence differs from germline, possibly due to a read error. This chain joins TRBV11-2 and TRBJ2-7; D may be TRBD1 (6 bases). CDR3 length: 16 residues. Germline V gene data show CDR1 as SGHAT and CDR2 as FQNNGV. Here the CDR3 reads CTSSLGGSGIPYEQYF. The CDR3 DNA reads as TGTACCAGCAGCTTAGGGGGTAGTGGGATCCCCTACGAGCAGTACTTC.

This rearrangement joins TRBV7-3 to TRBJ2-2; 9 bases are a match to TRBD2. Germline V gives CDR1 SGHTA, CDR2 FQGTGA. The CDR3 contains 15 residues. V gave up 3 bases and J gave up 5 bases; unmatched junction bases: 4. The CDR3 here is CASSFLAGATGELFF. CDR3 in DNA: TGTGCCAGCAGCTTCTTAGCGGGAGCAACCGGGGAGCTGTTTTTT.

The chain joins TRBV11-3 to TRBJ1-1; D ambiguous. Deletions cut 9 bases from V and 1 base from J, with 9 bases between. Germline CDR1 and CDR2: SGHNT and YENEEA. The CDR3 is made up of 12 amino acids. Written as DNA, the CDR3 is TGTGCCAGGAGGGAGGGGAACACTGAAGCTTTCTTT. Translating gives CARREGNTEAFF.

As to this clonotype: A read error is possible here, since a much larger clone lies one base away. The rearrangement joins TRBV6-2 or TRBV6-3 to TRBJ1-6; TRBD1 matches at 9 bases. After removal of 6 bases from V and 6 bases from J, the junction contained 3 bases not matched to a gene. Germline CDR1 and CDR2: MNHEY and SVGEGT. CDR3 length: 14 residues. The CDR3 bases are TGTGCCAGCAGGGGGGACAGGGTTAATTCACCCCTCCACTTT. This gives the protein CASRGDRVNSPLHF.

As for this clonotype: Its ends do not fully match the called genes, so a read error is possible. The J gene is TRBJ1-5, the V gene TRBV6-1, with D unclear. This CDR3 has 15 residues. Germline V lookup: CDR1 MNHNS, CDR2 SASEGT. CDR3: CASKRVDYSSQPQHF. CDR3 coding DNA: TGTGCCAGCAAAAGGGTCGATTATAGCAGTCAGCCCCAGCATTTT.

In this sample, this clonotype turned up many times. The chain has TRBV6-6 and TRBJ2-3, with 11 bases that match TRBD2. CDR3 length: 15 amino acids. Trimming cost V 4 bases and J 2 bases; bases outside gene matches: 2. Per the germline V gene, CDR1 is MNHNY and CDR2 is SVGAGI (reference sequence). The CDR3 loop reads CASSLAGGPTDTQYF. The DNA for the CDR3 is TGTGCCAGCAGTTTAGCGGGAGGGCCCACAGATACGCAGTATTTT.